Included here is one T cell receptor beta chain sequence, with context. The record originates from a study of blood T cell repertoires in COVID-19. For the study at large: The samples span acute and convalescent COVID-19 from the United States, Italy and Spain. The cDNA or gDNA used as material had been derived from T cells, B-cell-depleted T cells, or PBMCs.

Original processing notes: Reference gene primer amplification yielded estimated nucleated cell counts. Libraries were prepared by immunoSEQ multiplex PCR; TCRdb keeps only in-frame clonotypes and omits some of them. V, J and clone size are taken as reported in that table, and D and trimming were inferred from the DNA itself. The table includes about 430,000 clones, around nine tenths detected once. The CDR3 extends over 16 amino acids. Trimming removed 5 bases from V and 1 base from J; junction bases left unmatched: 7. Germline assignment: CDR1 LNHDA and CDR2 SQIVND (reference sequence). The Seattle site enrolled patients during active infection and followed them longitudinally.

This chain joins TRBV19 and TRBJ2-1; TRBD1 matches 8 bases. This receptor was taken from a young man with COVID-19, enrolled during active disease. The sample taken for sequencing was peripheral blood. The CDR3: CASSPDRGFSYNEQFF. In DNA form, the CDR3 reads TGTGCCAGTAGTCCCGACAGGGGCTTTTCCTACAATGAGCAGTTCTTC.